This TCR beta chain is from a study of spatial heterogeneity in lung cancer. Documented time point: sample taken at primary tumor resection. Samples were obtained from more than 70 donors, all untreated early-stage non-small cell lung cancer patients. V was trimmed by 5 bases and J by 3 bases, leaving 15 bases between them. This CDR3 is 15 amino acids long. Carried by each TCR cDNA molecule was a unique molecular identifier. MiXCR was run by TCRdb on the 5' RACE reads, yielding one entry per CDR3 protein. The data contain approximately 52,000 distinct CDR3 sequences, roughly 5% of them singletons. This clonotype appeared many times.

This clonotype was obtained from a male donor with early-stage non-small cell lung cancer. The chain combines TRBV12-3 or TRBV12-4 with TRBJ2-3; the D gene is possibly TRBD2 (6 bases). The sequenced sample was PBMCs, obtained at surgery. Here the CDR3 reads CASSPPKGGTDTQYF. CDR3 DNA: TGTGCCAGCAGTCCCCCTAAGGGAGGTACAGATACGCAGTATTTT.